The source of this T cell receptor (beta chain) is a study of Graves' ophthalmopathy and Graves' hyperthyroidism. Study-level points and caveats: The model reached approximately 70% sensitivity and around 72% specificity for predicting ophthalmopathy progression. Classification of ophthalmopathy versus stable hyperthyroidism by a 13-signature model yielded under 90% sensitivity and around 77% specificity.

This CDR3 region has 12 residues. Germline CDR1 SGHTA, CDR2 FQGNSA. The ends were cut back, 6 bases at V and 6 bases at J, with 9 bases in the middle. Ophthalmopathy absent within 18 months of follow-up marked hyperthyroidism as stable. The authors used Ficoll-Paque density gradient centrifugation to separate PBMCs. The input was roughly 9.3 ml of fresh peripheral blood. This clonotype was observed at least ten times. No antigen is known for it. RNA transcripts served as template for amplifying TCR beta CDR3 sequences. HTBI-primed first-round RT-PCR preceded second-round multiplex PCR. MiXCR, applied by TCRdb to the multiplex PCR reads, yields one record per CDR3 protein. The repertoire consists of 500,000 to 700,000 distinct CDR3 sequences, with 20% to 25% occurring once and the leading ten covering roughly 6.9%.

The sequenced material came from peripheral blood. This clonotype originated in a woman between 18 and 29 years old with stable Graves' hyperthyroidism. Some clones in this sample may be carry-over from other donors' samples. The chain links TRBV7-2 to TRBJ1-5, with D maybe TRBD1 (5 bases). The CDR3 loop is CASSTGGQPQHF. CDR3 in DNA: TGTGCCAGCAGTACGGGGGGTCAGCCCCAGCATTTT.